The 2 T cell receptor beta chains below all came from one sample that was sequenced in a study of identical twins. TCRdb called the 5' RACE reads again in MiXCR, with one record for every CDR3 protein. This sample has about 100,000 distinct CDR3 sequences; around 5.5% occur once, and the top ten carry roughly 12%. Material: memory T cells sorted from blood. The receptors were gathered from a woman aged 45-60 years in good health.

This clonotype was picked up many times. This chain joins TRBV7-9 and TRBJ2-1; 9 positions agree with TRBD1. Germline values: CDR1 SEHNR, CDR2 FQNEAQ (reference sequence). J gave up 0 bases and V 5 bases, and 5 bases lay outside the gene matches. The CDR3 runs 16 residues. The chain's CDR3 is CASSRGTGTSYNEQFF. Here the CDR3 DNA reads TGTGCCAGCAGCCGAGGGACAGGGACCTCCTACAATGAGCAGTTCTTC.

The rearrangement joins TRBV12-3 or TRBV12-4 to TRBJ2-2; D is possibly TRBD2 (6 bases). V was trimmed by 3 bases and J by 0 bases, leaving 8 bases between them. This CDR3 region has 15 residues. CDR3 coding DNA: TGTGCCAGCAGTTTCGGCGGGGCGAACACCGGGGAGCTGTTTTTT. Its translation is CASSFGGANTGELFF.